The 17 T cell receptor beta chains presented below share a single source sample, sequenced in a study of shared clonotypes between healthy human individuals. The protocol was immunoSEQ multiplex PCR, while the TCRdb copy is restricted to in-frame clones and leaves out a portion. The sample consists of hundreds of thousands of clones, about 96% of them appearing once. CD45RO-negative CD8 cells positively selected for CCR7 made up the naive population, which excluded terminally differentiated effector memory CD45RA+ cells. Sequencing was performed on naive CD8+ T cells sorted from blood. Receptors were obtained from a woman in her twenties or thirties in good health.

The V and J genes are TRBV7-9 and TRBJ1-1; D possibly corresponds to TRBD1 (6 bases). This CDR3 comprises 17 residues. V was pared by 4 bases and J by 1 base, with 19 bases between. Per the germline V gene, CDR1 is SEHNR and CDR2 is FQNEAQ (reference sequence). The CDR3 DNA reads TGTGCCAGCAGCTCCGCTATGGGGGGCTTACGGAACACTGAAGCTTTCTTT. The encoded protein is CASSSAMGGLRNTEAFF.

The chain recombines TRBV6-6 with TRBJ2-5; possible D gene TRBD2, 6 bases. Germline V lookup: CDR1 MNHNY, CDR2 SVGAGI (reference sequence). This CDR3 contains 14 residues. The V end lost 6 bases, the J end lost 1 base, and 12 bases lay between the germline ends. The CDR3 sequence is CASRKRGTQETQYF. DNA of the CDR3: TGTGCCAGCAGAAAACGCGGGACCCAAGAGACCCAGTACTTC.

The rearrangement uses TRBV5-4 and TRBJ2-1, with D perhaps matching TRBD2 (6 bases). Trimming stripped 4 bases from V and 10 bases from J, with 15 bases between. Germline CDR1 is SGHNT and CDR2 is YYREEE (reference sequence). The length of the CDR3 is 13 residues. The CDR3 is CASSPVQGGEQFF. For the CDR3, the DNA is TGTGCCAGCAGCCCTGTCCAGGGAGGCGAGCAGTTCTTC. The full variable domain, rest sourced from reference TRBV5-4 and TRBJ2-1, is ETGVTQSPTHLIKTRGQQVTLRCSSQSGHNTVSWYQQALGQGPQFIFQYYREEENGRGNFPPRFSGLQFPNYSSELNVNALELDDSALYLCASSPVQGGEQFFGPGTRLTVL.

CDR3 in amino acids: CASSLAPGTVTFFTEAFF. DNA of the CDR3: TGTGCCAGCAGCTTGGCCCCCGGGACAGTTACCTTTTTCACTGAAGCTTTCTTT. The rearrangement uses TRBV5-6 and TRBJ1-1; 7 positions agree with TRBD1. V dropped 0 bases and J dropped 4; count of bases not matched to a gene: 15. The CDR3 sequence is 18 residues long. The germline V gene has CDR1 SGHDT and CDR2 YYEEEE.

Comment on this clone: The sample has other DNA sequences that encode this CDR3 too. The chain recombines TRBV19 with TRBJ1-1; no definite D call. Germline values: CDR1 LNHDA, CDR2 SQIVND (reference sequence). The CDR3 is 14 amino acids. The V and J ends lost 3 bases and 5 bases respectively, with 13 bases between them. CDR3 DNA: TGTGCCAGTAGTATTGGGCCCGGGAGTACTGAAGCTTTCTTT. Translation: CASSIGPGSTEAFF.

This clone was recorded only once. The rearrangement uses TRBV28 and TRBJ1-2, with TRBD1 as a possible D gene (5 bases). Trimming shortened V by 3 bases and J by 0 bases, and 8 bases separated the two germline ends. Per the germline V gene, CDR1 is MDHEN and CDR2 is SYDVKM. The CDR3 is 14 amino acids. The CDR3 is CASSFGGANYGYTF. CDR3 DNA: TGTGCCAGCAGTTTTGGGGGGGCTAACTATGGCTACACCTTC.

J is TRBJ1-6 and V is TRBV6-5, with D uncertain. CDR3 length: 13 residues. Germline loops: CDR1 MNHEY, CDR2 SVGAGI. V was shortened by 4 bases and J by 7 bases, with 8 bases between the two germline ends. The CDR3 bases are TGTGCCAGCAGTTTGGAGGAAAATTCACCCCTCCACTTT. Amino acid sequence: CASSLEENSPLHF.

The chain joins TRBV13 to TRBJ1-5; TRBD1 is a possible D gene (5 bases). The germline V gene has CDR1 PRHDT and CDR2 FYEKMQ (reference sequence). The CDR3 sequence is 15 residues long. Trimming pared 5 bases from V and 5 bases from J, leaving 16 bases between. The CDR3 sequence is CASSLRGEGDQPQHF. The CDR3 nucleotides read TGTGCCAGCAGCCTCCGAGGGGAAGGGGATCAGCCCCAGCATTTT.

This clone has only one observation. This chain joins TRBV28 and TRBJ2-1; TRBD2 is a possible D gene (6 bases). Looked up from germline, CDR1 is MDHEN and CDR2 is SYDVKM. Trimming pared 6 bases from V and 6 bases from J, leaving 18 bases between. The CDR3 consists of 15 residues. CDR3 residues: CASREAGLGPNEQFF. DNA of the CDR3: TGTGCCAGCAGGGAAGCGGGTCTGGGGCCCAATGAGCAGTTCTTC.

The chain links TRBV4-2 to TRBJ2-1, with no clear D. Germline assignment: CDR1 LGHNA and CDR2 YNFKEQ. V shed 4 bases and J shed 4 bases, with 8 bases lying between them. The CDR3 is 13 residues long. CDR3 residues: CASSLLGYNEQFF. In DNA, the CDR3 is TGTGCCAGCAGCCTCCTTGGTTACAATGAGCAGTTCTTC.

The chain combines TRBV2 with TRBJ2-7; perhaps TRBD2 as D (6 bases). V dropped 6 bases and J dropped 0 bases, with 18 bases sitting between them. Germline V gives CDR1 SNHLY, CDR2 FYNNEI. The CDR3 is made up of 16 amino acids. The CDR3 sequence: CASSERGAHSSYEQYF. DNA of the CDR3: TGTGCCAGCAGCGAACGCGGGGCGCACAGCTCCTACGAGCAGTACTTC. The variable domain in full, with the rest retrieved from reference TRBV2 and TRBJ2-7, is EPEVTQTPSHQVTQMGQEVILRCVPISNHLYFYWYRQILGQKVEFLVSFYNNEISEKSEIFDDQFSVERPDGSNFTLKIRSTKLEDSAMYFCASSERGAHSSYEQYFGPGTRLTVT.

The rearrangement joins TRBV18 to TRBJ2-2; 14 nucleotides agree with TRBD2. The V segment lost 6 bases and the J segment 3 bases; nucleotides outside the gene matches: 12. The CDR3 totals 19 residues. Germline V lookup: CDR1 KGHSH, CDR2 LQKENI. The CDR3 sequence: CASSHLGLAGEGDTGELFF. As DNA, the CDR3 is TGTGCCAGCTCCCACCTGGGACTAGCGGGAGAAGGGGACACCGGGGAGCTGTTTTTT. The full variable domain, in which reference TRBV18 and TRBJ2-2 provide the parts outside the CDR3, is NAGVMQNPRHLVRRRGQEARLRCSPMKGHSHVYWYRQLPEEGLKFMVYLQKENIIDESGMPKERFSAEFPKEGPSILRIQQVVRGDSAAYFCASSHLGLAGEGDTGELFFGEGSRLTVL.

This clone was seen only once. This rearrangement joins TRBV28 to TRBJ1-1; 8 nucleotides agree with TRBD1. Germline loops: CDR1 MDHEN, CDR2 SYDVKM. The CDR3 covers 14 residues. The V segment lost 3 bases and the J segment 1 base; nucleotides outside the gene matches: 1. This CDR3 is CASSFTGGNTEAFF. CDR3 in DNA: TGTGCCAGCAGTTTTACAGGGGGGAACACTGAAGCTTTCTTT.

This rearrangement joins TRBV5-6 to TRBJ1-5; 7 bases line up with TRBD1. V dropped 3 bases and J dropped 7; count of bases not matched to a gene: 1. This CDR3 has 12 residues. Germline-derived CDR1 and CDR2 are SGHDT and YYEEEE. The CDR3: CASSSGQQPQHF. In DNA, the CDR3 is TGTGCCAGCAGCTCGGGACAGCAGCCCCAGCATTTT.

The genes are TRBV6-5 and TRBJ1-5; TRBD1 matches at 7 bases. CDR3 length: 14 amino acids. V trimming: 6 bases; J trimming: 7 bases; junction bases outside the gene matches: 9. CDR1 and CDR2 from the germline V gene are MNHEY and SVGAGI. The CDR3 region is CASRGQGGRQPQHF. The CDR3 DNA reads as TGTGCCAGCAGGGGTCAGGGGGGCAGACAGCCCCAGCATTTT.

V is TRBV30 and J is TRBJ1-1, with TRBD1 matching over 7 bases. Per germline, CDR1 GTSNPN and CDR2 SVGIG (reference sequence). Trimming at V came to 0 bases and at J to 3 bases, leaving 4 bases not matched to a gene. The CDR3 contains 14 residues. The CDR3 DNA reads TGTGCCTGGAGTGTACAGGGGTGGGACACTGAAGCTTTCTTT. Protein: CAWSVQGWDTEAFF.

V gene TRBV19 combines with J gene TRBJ1-1; 7 positions agree with TRBD1. V lost 7 bases to trimming and J lost 1 base; unmatched junction nucleotides: 12. Germline V gives CDR1 LNHDA, CDR2 SQIVND (reference sequence). CDR3 length: 16 amino acids. CDR3 coding DNA: TGTGCCAGTACCCTCGTCTCGACAGGGTGGAACACTGAAGCTTTCTTT. It codes for CASTLVSTGWNTEAFF. The variable domain in full, with the rest retrieved from reference TRBV19 and TRBJ1-1, is DGGITQSPKYLFRKEGQNVTLSCEQNLNHDAMYWYRQDPGQGLRLIYYSQIVNDFQKGDIAEGYSVSREKKESFPLTVTSAQKNPTAFYLCASTLVSTGWNTEAFFGQGTRLTVV.